A selection of T cell receptor beta chains follows, all from one sample in a study of vaccination effects on CD4 cells after COVID-19. Assay used: immunoSEQ multiplex PCR; TCRdb lists only in-frame clones, some missing. Of tens of thousands of clones in the sample, less than 85% are singletons; the top ten hold about 2.4%. These receptors have no known antigen. This specimen was CD4+ T cells from PBMCs cultured without peptide, taken after COVID-19 vaccination. These receptors were taken from a human donor who received a COVID-19 vaccine. The CDR3 runs from the conserved cysteine through the conserved F or W. A D gene is named only where the DNA matches it firmly. The size of a clone is reported for some rows only, either as once, few or many, or as a class for expanded clones.

once	TRBV18	NA	TRBJ1-3	CASDSSRSPGNTIYF	TGTGCCAGCGACAGCAGCCGCTCCCCTGGAAACACCATATATTTT
NA	TRBV5-1	TRBD2	TRBJ2-3	CASSLVGTSGTDTQYF	TGCGCCAGCAGCTTGGTTGGGACTAGCGGCACAGATACGCAGTATTTT
NA	TRBV5-4	TRBD1	TRBJ2-5	CASRRDRGETQYF	TGTGCCAGCAGACGGGACAGGGGGGAGACCCAGTACTTC
NA	TRBV3-1/TRBV3-2	TRBD2	TRBJ2-3	CASSQGLAGGHGDTQYF	TGTGCCAGCAGCCAAGGACTAGCGGGGGGGCATGGAGATACGCAGTATTTT
NA	TRBV5-4	NA	TRBJ2-2	CASSLASVRTGELFF	TGTGCCAGCAGCTTGGCCAGTGTGAGGACCGGGGAGCTGTTTTTT
few	TRBV11-2	NA	TRBJ2-2	CASSELGTGELFF	TGTGCCAGCAGCGAACTCGGCACCGGGGAGCTGTTTTTT
NA	TRBV18	NA	TRBJ1-2	CASSPETRGDGYTF	TGTGCCAGCTCACCAGAGACTAGGGGAGATGGCTACACCTTC
NA	TRBV19	NA	TRBJ2-4	CASRLTAKRDIQYF	TGTGCCAGTAGGCTGACCGCAAAGAGGGACATTCAGTACTTC
NA	TRBV4-1	NA	TRBJ2-5	CASSQVEFQETQYF	TGCGCCAGCAGCCAAGTCGAGTTCCAAGAGACCCAGTACTTC
NA	TRBV2	NA	TRBJ2-2	CASRAQGRTGELFF	TGTGCCAGCAGGGCCCAGGGGCGAACCGGGGAGCTGTTTTTT
few	TRBV19	TRBD1	TRBJ1-6	CASSPKTGRNSPLHF	TGTGCCAGTAGTCCCAAGACAGGGCGCAATTCACCCCTCCACTTT
NA	TRBV4-3	NA	TRBJ1-1	CASSHGEPGRTAFF	TGCGCCAGCAGCCATGGAGAACCGGGACGCACAGCTTTCTTT
once	TRBV14	NA	TRBJ2-3	CASSQDVDTDTQYF	TGTGCCAGCAGCCAAGACGTAGACACAGATACGCAGTATTTT
NA	TRBV5-1	NA	TRBJ1-2	CASSVGAGFYGYTF	TGCGCCAGCAGCGTAGGGGCCGGGTTCTATGGCTACACCTTC
NA	TRBV11-2	NA	TRBJ2-2	CASSLRGSGGELFF	TGTGCCAGCAGCTTACGAGGTAGCGGCGGGGAGCTGTTTTTT
few	TRBV3-1/TRBV3-2	NA	TRBJ2-5	CASSPSGKERETQYF	TGTGCCAGCAGCCCCAGTGGGAAGGAGAGGGAGACCCAGTACTTC
NA	TRBV6-5	TRBD2	TRBJ2-1	CASSYSTLAVGEQFF	TGTGCCAGCAGTTACTCGACACTAGCGGTCGGTGAGCAGTTCTTC
NA	TRBV24-1	TRBD1	TRBJ2-1	CATSEPGTGRKFF	TGTGCCACCAGTGAACCCGGGACAGGGAGGAAGTTCTTC
NA	TRBV9	NA	TRBJ2-2	CASSVEEGVSGELFF	TGTGCCAGCAGCGTAGAGGAGGGCGTTAGCGGGGAGCTGTTTTTT
once	TRBV6-5	NA	TRBJ1-5	CASSSRGDQPQHF	TGTGCCAGCAGCTCTAGGGGGGATCAGCCCCAGCATTTT
NA	TRBV5-1	NA	TRBJ2-5	CASSLSGMQETQYF	TGCGCCAGCAGCTTGAGCGGAATGCAAGAGACCCAGTACTTC
NA	TRBV9	TRBD2	TRBJ2-3	CASKPQRGDTDTQYF	TGTGCCAGCAAGCCCCAGCGGGGGGACACAGATACGCAGTATTTT
NA	TRBV5-1	NA	TRBJ1-5	CASSWQGLSDQPQHF	TGCGCCAGCAGCTGGCAGGGGTTATCTGATCAGCCCCAGCATTTT
few	TRBV18	TRBD1	TRBJ2-6	CASSPQGAGSGANVLTF	TGTGCCAGCTCACCACAGGGGGCCGGCTCTGGGGCCAACGTCCTGACTTTC
NA	TRBV5-8	NA	TRBJ1-1	CASSLRTAEAFF	TGTGCCAGCAGCTTAAGGACAGCTGAAGCTTTCTTT
NA	TRBV10-2	NA	TRBJ1-5	CASRQGSSSNQPQHF	TGCGCCAGCAGGCAGGGGTCGAGTAGCAATCAGCCCCAGCATTTT
NA	TRBV5-1	TRBD2	TRBJ2-1	CASSLNPLAGGRDEQFF	TGCGCCAGCAGCTTAAATCCACTAGCGGGGGGGCGCGATGAGCAGTTCTTC
few	TRBV5-6	NA	TRBJ1-6	CASSLLGSSSSPLHF	TGTGCCAGCAGCTTGCTTGGAAGTAGCAGTTCACCCCTCCACTTT
NA	TRBV10-1	NA	TRBJ1-2	CASSESVRGQNGYTF	TGCGCCAGCAGTGAGTCGGTCAGGGGCCAGAATGGCTACACCTTC
NA	TRBV5-1	TRBD1	TRBJ2-3	CASSGGQGATDTQYF	TGCGCCAGCAGCGGGGGACAGGGGGCGACAGATACGCAGTATTTT
few	TRBV27	NA	TRBJ2-2	CASSLSGFGSGELFF	TGTGCCAGCAGTTTATCGGGTTTTGGCTCCGGGGAGCTGTTTTTT
NA	TRBV2	TRBD1	TRBJ1-2	CASSDGTGIPGYTF	TGTGCCAGCAGTGACGGGACAGGAATTCCCGGCTACACCTTC
NA	TRBV3-1/TRBV3-2	NA	TRBJ2-3	CASSQDGRRGSSTDTQYF	TGTGCCAGCAGCCAAGATGGAAGGCGGGGATCTAGCACAGATACGCAGTATTTT
NA	TRBV2	NA	TRBJ1-6	CASSVTYNSPLHF	TGTGCCAGCAGTGTCACCTATAATTCACCCCTCCACTTT
NA	TRBV29-1	NA	TRBJ1-2	CSVEPLGGQPNYGYTF	TGCAGCGTTGAACCCCTGGGTGGACAGCCTAACTATGGCTACACCTTC
NA	TRBV6-2/TRBV6-3	TRBD1	TRBJ1-5	CASSYDPKTGVQEPQHF	TGTGCCAGCAGTTACGACCCGAAAACAGGGGTCCAAGAGCCCCAGCATTTT
NA	TRBV28	NA	TRBJ1-2	CASSLGRGLGYGYTF	TGTGCCAGCAGTTTAGGTCGGGGTTTAGGCTATGGCTACACCTTC
NA	TRBV18	TRBD1	TRBJ1-2	CASSPGTGEHYGYTF	TGTGCCAGCTCACCAGGGACAGGTGAGCACTATGGCTACACCTTC
NA	TRBV4-2	TRBD1	TRBJ2-2	CASSQDWAGGSTGELFF	TGTGCCAGCAGCCAAGATTGGGCAGGGGGCAGCACCGGGGAGCTGTTTTTT
NA	TRBV15	NA	TRBJ2-4	CATSRDGNIQYF	TGTGCCACCAGCAGAGACGGAAACATTCAGTACTTC
NA	TRBV7-2	NA	TRBJ1-1	CASSLAGPTEAFF	TGTGCCAGCAGCTTAGCTGGGCCCACTGAAGCTTTCTTT
NA	TRBV9	TRBD2	TRBJ2-2	CASSAARGIAGELFF	TGTGCCAGCAGCGCGGCGCGGGGGATCGCCGGGGAGCTGTTTTTT
NA	TRBV2	TRBD1	TRBJ2-3	CASSGVASGTVTDTQYF	TGTGCCAGCAGTGGGGTCGCGAGTGGGACAGTAACAGATACGCAGTATTTT
NA	TRBV19	TRBD1	TRBJ2-2	CASTETGDTGELFF	TGTGCCAGTACCGAGACAGGGGACACCGGGGAGCTGTTTTTT
NA	TRBV7-2	TRBD2	TRBJ2-6	CASRGAGGLPGANVLTF	TGTGCCAGTAGGGGTGCGGGGGGGCTCCCTGGGGCCAACGTCCTGACTTTC
NA	TRBV6-2/TRBV6-3	NA	TRBJ2-5	CASSYVRKETQYF	TGTGCCAGCAGTTACGTGAGGAAAGAGACCCAGTACTTC
NA	TRBV2	NA	TRBJ1-2	CASSELGPYGYTF	TGTGCCAGCAGTGAACTTGGTCCCTATGGCTACACCTTC
NA	TRBV19	NA	TRBJ1-1	CASLRNTEAFF	TGTGCCAGTCTACGGAACACTGAAGCTTTCTTT
NA	TRBV20-1	NA	TRBJ2-5	CSAILGETQYF	TGCAGTGCTATACTGGGGGAGACCCAGTACTTC
few	TRBV7-9	TRBD1	TRBJ2-3	CASSPGQGTDTQYF	TGTGCCAGCAGCCCAGGACAGGGTACAGATACGCAGTATTTT
NA	TRBV18	NA	TRBJ2-3	CASSTGFTGTDTQYF	TGTGCCAGCTCGACCGGGTTTACCGGCACAGATACGCAGTATTTT
NA	TRBV6-6	NA	TRBJ2-4	CATLGNIQYF	TGTGCCACCCTCGGGAACATTCAGTACTTC
NA	TRBV4-3	NA	TRBJ1-5	CASSQETTGNQPQHF	TGCGCCAGCAGCCAAGAGACGACAGGCAATCAGCCCCAGCATTTT
NA	TRBV19	NA	TRBJ1-6	CASSIDSGNSPLHF	TGTGCCAGTAGTATCGACAGCGGGAATTCACCCCTCCACTTT
NA	TRBV30	NA	TRBJ1-2	CAPRSDNYGYTF	TGTGCCCCAAGGTCCGACAACTATGGCTACACCTTC
NA	TRBV10-3	NA	TRBJ1-1	CAIKGRGGDTEAFF	TGTGCCATCAAAGGAAGGGGTGGGGACACTGAAGCTTTCTTT
NA	TRBV6-5	NA	TRBJ1-5	CASSFSGQHSNQPQHF	TGTGCCAGCAGTTTCTCCGGACAGCATAGCAATCAGCCCCAGCATTTT
NA	TRBV2	NA	TRBJ1-3	CASSVAQGNTIYF	TGTGCCAGCAGTGTGGCACAGGGTAACACCATATATTTT
few	TRBV29-1	NA	TRBJ1-1	CSVRGQNDEAFF	TGCAGCGTACGTGGACAGAACGATGAAGCTTTCTTT